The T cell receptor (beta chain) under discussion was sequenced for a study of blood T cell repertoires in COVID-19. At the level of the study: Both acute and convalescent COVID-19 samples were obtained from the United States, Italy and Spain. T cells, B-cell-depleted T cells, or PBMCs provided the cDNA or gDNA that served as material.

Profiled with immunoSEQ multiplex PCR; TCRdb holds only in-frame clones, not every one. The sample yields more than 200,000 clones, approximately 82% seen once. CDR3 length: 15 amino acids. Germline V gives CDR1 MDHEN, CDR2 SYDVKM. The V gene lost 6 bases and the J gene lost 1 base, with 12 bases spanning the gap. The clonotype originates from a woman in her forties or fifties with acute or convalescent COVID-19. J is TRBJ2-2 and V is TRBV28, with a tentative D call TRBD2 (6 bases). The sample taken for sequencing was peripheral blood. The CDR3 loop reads CASSYPGLNTGELFF. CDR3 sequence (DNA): TGTGCCAGCAGCTACCCGGGACTGAACACCGGGGAGCTGTTTTTT.